This T cell receptor (beta chain) was observed in a study of molecular identifiers for immune sequencing clone quantification. Regarding the study as a whole: The sizes of highly expanded clones could be underestimated when identical TCR molecules share a barcode. Among about a million naive cells, spiked Jurkat TCR RNA from a single cell was reportedly detectable. Clones carrying above 20 RNA copies accounted for over 98% of effector molecules, under 1% in naive cells.

The V and J ends lost 9 bases and 4 bases respectively, with 19 bases between them. This CDR3 spans 15 amino acids. TCRdb independently ran MiXCR on the PCR reads; one entry per CDR3 protein. This table has some 320,000 distinct CDR3 sequences, roughly a quarter appearing once. Many counts were recorded for this clonotype. Its antigen remains unidentified. The clonotype comes from a human donor in good health. Some libraries in this study had Jurkat cell RNA spiked in. Sequenced input: naive CD8+ T cells from blood, with Jurkat cell RNA spiked in. Sample subset: FACS-sorted CD8+CD4-CCR7+CD45RA+ naive T cells. J is TRBJ1-5 and V is TRBV12-3 or TRBV12-4; tentatively, D is TRBD1 (6 bases). Here the CDR3 DNA reads TGTGCCAGTGAATCAGGGGTGCAGATAAATCAGCCCCAGCATTTT. It encodes CASESGVQINQPQHF.